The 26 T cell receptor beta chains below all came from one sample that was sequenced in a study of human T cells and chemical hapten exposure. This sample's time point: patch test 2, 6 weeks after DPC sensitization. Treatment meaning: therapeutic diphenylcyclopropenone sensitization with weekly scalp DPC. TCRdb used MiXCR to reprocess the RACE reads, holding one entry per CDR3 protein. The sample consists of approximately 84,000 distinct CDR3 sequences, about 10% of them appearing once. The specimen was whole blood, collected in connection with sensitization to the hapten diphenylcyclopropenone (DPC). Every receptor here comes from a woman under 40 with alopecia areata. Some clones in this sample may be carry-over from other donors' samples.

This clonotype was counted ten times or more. As DNA, the CDR3 is TGTGCCAGCAGCCCCCAGACTCAAGTCGTCCACGAGCAGTACTTC. Protein product: CASSPQTQVVHEQYF. The V call is TRBV11-2, the J call TRBJ2-7; D gene uncertain. V shed 5 bases and J shed 5 bases, with 19 bases lying between them. This CDR3 region has 15 residues. CDR1 is SGHAT, CDR2 FQNNGV, per germline.

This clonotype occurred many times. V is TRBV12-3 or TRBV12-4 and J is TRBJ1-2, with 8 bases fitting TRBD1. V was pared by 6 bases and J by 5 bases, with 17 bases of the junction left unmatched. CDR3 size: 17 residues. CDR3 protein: CASSLRGRLGARYGYTF. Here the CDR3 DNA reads TGTGCCAGCAGCCTCAGGGGGCGTCTTGGGGCGAGATATGGCTACACCTTC.

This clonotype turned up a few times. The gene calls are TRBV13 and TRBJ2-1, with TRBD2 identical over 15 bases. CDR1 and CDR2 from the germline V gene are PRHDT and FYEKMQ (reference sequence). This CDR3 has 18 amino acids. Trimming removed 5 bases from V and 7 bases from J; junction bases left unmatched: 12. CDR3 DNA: TGTGCCAGCAGCCGCCCGGGCCCAGGGACTAGCGGGAGGAATGAGCAGTTCTTC. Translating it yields CASSRPGPGTSGRNEQFF.

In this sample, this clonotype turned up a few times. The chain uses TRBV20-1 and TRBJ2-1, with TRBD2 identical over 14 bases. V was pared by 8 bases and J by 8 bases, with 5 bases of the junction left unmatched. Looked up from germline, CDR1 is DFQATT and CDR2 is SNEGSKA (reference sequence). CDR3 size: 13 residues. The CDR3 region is CSPGTSGSDEQFF. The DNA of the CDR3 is TGCAGTCCCGGGACTAGCGGGAGCGATGAGCAGTTCTTC.

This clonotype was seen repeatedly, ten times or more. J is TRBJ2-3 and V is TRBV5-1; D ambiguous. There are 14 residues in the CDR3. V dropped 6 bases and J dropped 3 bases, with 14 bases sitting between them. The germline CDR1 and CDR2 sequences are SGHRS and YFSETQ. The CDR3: CASKDPQATDTQYF. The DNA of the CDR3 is TGCGCCAGCAAGGACCCCCAAGCAACAGATACGCAGTATTTT.

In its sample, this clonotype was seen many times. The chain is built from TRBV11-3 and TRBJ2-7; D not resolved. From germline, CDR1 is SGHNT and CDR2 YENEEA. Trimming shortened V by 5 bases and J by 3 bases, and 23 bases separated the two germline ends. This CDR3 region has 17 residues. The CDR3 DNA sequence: TGTGCCAGCAGCCTCGACCGGGCGGCGGCCACAAGCTACGAGCAGTACTTC. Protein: CASSLDRAAATSYEQYF.

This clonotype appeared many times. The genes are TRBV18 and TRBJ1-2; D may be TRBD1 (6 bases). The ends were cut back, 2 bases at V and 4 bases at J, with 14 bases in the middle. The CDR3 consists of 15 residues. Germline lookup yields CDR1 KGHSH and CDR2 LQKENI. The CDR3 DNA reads TGTGCCAGCTCACCAACCGAACAGGGACCCTATGGCTACACCTTC. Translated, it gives CASSPTEQGPYGYTF.

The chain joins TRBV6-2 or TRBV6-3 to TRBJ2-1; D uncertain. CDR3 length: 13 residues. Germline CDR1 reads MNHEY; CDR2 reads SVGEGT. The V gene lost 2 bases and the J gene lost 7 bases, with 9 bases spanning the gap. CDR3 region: CASSYLMRNEQFF. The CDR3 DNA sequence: TGTGCCAGCAGTTACCTTATGCGAAATGAGCAGTTCTTC.

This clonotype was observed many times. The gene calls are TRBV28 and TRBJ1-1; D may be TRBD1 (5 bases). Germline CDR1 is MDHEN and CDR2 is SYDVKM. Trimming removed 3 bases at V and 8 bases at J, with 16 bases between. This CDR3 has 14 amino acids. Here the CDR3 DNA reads TGTGCCAGCAGTTTTAGACAGCCCAGGCTAGAAGCTTTCTTT. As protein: CASSFRQPRLEAFF.

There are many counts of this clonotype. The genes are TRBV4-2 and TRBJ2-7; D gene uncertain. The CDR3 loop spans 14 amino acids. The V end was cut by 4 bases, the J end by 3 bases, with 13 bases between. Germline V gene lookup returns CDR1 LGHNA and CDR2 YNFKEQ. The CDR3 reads CASSRPGENYEQYF. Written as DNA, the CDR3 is TGTGCCAGCAGCCGCCCTGGGGAAAACTACGAGCAGTACTTC.

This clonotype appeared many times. The CDR3 DNA sequence: TGTGCCAGCAGTGATTGGGGCAGGGGGGGCTATGGCTACACCTTC. Translated: CASSDWGRGGYGYTF. The chain couples TRBV25-1 to TRBJ1-2; TRBD1 agrees at 7 bases. With V trimmed by 3 bases and J by 4 bases, 8 bases remained unmatched. Germline V gene data show CDR1 as MGHDK and CDR2 as SYGVNS. The CDR3 loop spans 15 amino acids.

For the CDR3, the DNA is TGTGCCAGCAGTAAGTTTGTCCCCTCGGGCAGGCCGAATGACATTCAGTACTTC. This encodes CASSKFVPSGRPNDIQYF. The rearrangement links TRBV28 to TRBJ2-4; D not resolved. There are 18 residues in the CDR3. Germline V gene data show CDR1 as MDHEN and CDR2 as SYDVKM. Between the trimmed V and J ends, which lost 5 bases and 8 bases, there was a span of 28 bases.

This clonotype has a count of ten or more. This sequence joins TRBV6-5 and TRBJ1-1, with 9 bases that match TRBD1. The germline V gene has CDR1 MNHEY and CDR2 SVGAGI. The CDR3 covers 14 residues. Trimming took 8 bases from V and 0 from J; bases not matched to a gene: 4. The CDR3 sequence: CASRGTGMNTEAFF. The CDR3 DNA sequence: TGTGCCAGCCGTGGGACAGGGATGAACACTGAAGCTTTCTTT.

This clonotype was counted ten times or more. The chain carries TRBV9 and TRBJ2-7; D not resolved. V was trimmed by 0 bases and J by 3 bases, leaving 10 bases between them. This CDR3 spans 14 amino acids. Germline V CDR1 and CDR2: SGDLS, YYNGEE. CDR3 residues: CASSVVVPGYEQYF. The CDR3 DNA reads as TGTGCCAGCAGCGTAGTCGTCCCAGGCTACGAGCAGTACTTC. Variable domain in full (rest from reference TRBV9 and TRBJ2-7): DSGVTQTPKHLITATGQRVTLRCSPRSGDLSVYWYQQSLDQGLQFLIQYYNGEERAKGNILERFSAQQFPDLHSELNLSSLELGDSALYFCASSVVVPGYEQYFGPGTRLTVT.

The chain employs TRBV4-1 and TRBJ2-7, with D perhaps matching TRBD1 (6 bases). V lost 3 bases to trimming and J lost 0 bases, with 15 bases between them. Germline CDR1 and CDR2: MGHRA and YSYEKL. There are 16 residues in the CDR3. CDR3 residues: CASSQVRRGSSYEQYF. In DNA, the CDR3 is TGCGCCAGCAGCCAGGTCCGCAGGGGCAGCTCCTACGAGCAGTACTTC.

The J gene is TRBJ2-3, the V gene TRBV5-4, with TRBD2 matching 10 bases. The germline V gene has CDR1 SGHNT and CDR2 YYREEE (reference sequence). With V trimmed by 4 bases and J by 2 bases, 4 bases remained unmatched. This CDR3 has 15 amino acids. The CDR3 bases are TGTGCCAGCAGCATTAGCGGGAGGCCCACAGATACGCAGTATTTT. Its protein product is CASSISGRPTDTQYF.

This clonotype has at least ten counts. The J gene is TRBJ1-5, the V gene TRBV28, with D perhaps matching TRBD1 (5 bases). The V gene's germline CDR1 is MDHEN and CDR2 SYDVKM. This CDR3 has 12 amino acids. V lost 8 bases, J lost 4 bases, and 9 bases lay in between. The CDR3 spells CASWGKNQPQHF. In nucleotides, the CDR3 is TGTGCCAGCTGGGGGAAGAATCAGCCCCAGCATTTT.

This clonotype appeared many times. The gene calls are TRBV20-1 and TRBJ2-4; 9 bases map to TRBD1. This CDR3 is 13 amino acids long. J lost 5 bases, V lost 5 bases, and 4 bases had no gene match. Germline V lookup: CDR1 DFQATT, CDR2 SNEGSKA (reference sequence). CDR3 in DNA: TGCAGTGCTTTAGGACAGGGGCAAAACATTCAGTACTTC. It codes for CSALGQGQNIQYF.

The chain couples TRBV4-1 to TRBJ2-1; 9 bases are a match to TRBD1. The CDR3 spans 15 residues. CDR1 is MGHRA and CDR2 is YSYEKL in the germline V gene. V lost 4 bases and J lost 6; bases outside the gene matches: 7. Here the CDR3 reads CASSLPGQGVNEQFF. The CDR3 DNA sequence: TGCGCCAGCAGCCTACCGGGACAGGGTGTCAATGAGCAGTTCTTC.

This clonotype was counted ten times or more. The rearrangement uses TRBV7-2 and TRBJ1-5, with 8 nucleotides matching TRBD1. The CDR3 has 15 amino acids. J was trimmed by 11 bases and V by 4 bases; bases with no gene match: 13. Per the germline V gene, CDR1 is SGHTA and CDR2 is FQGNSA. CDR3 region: CASSSGQGGFLTQHF. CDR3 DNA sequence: TGTGCCAGCAGCTCAGGACAGGGAGGTTTTTTGACCCAGCATTTT.

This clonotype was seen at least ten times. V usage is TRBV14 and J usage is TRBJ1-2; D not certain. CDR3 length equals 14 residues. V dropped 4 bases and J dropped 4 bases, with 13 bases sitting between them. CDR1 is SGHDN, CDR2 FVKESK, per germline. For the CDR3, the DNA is TGTGCCAGCAGCCCGTGGGGAGGGCCCTATGGCTACACCTTC. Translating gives CASSPWGGPYGYTF.

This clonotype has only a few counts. The CDR3 nucleotides read TGTGCCAGCAGTGAGGACCCAGCCCGAGAGACCCAGTACTTC. It specifies CASSEDPARETQYF. V usage is TRBV25-1 and J usage is TRBJ2-5; D ambiguous. V lost 3 bases, J lost 4 bases, and 12 bases lay in between. Per the germline V gene, CDR1 is MGHDK and CDR2 is SYGVNS. CDR3 length: 14 residues. Based on the CDR3 plus reference TRBV25-1 and TRBJ2-5, the full variable domain is EADIYQTPRYLVIGTGKKITLECSQTMGHDKMYWYQQDPGMELHLIHYSYGVNSTEKGDLSSESTVSRIRTEHFPLTLESARPSHTSQYLCASSEDPARETQYFGPGTRLLVL.

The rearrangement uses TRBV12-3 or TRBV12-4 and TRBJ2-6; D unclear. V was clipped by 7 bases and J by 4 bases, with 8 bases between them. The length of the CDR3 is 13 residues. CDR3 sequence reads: CASNIIGANVLTF. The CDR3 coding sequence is TGTGCCAGCAATATTATCGGGGCCAACGTCCTGACTTTC.

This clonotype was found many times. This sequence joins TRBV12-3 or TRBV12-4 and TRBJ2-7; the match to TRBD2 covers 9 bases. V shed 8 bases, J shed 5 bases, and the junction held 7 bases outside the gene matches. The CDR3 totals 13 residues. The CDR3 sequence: CASQLAGMDEQYF. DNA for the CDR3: TGTGCCAGCCAGCTAGCGGGGATGGACGAGCAGTACTTC.

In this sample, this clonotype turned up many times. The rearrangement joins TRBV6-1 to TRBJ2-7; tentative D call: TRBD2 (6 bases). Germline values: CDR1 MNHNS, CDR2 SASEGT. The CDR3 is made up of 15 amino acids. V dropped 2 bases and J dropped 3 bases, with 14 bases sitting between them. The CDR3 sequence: CASSEYYGGNYEQYF. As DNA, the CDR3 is TGTGCCAGCAGTGAATATTACGGCGGGAACTACGAGCAGTACTTC.

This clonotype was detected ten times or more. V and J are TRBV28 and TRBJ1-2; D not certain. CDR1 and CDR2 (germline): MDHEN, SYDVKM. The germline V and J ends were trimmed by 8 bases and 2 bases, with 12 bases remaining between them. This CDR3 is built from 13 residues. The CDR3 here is CASREAGNYGYTF. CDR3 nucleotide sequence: TGTGCCAGCCGCGAGGCGGGGAACTATGGCTACACCTTC.